Following are 12 T cell receptor beta chains from one sample sequenced in a study of shared T cell receptors in the human thymus. The protocol was immunoSEQ multiplex PCR, while the TCRdb copy is restricted to in-frame clones and leaves out a portion. The sample lists hundreds of thousands of clones, roughly 90% occurring once. The data were also submitted as part of a second study, on human thymus T cells.

The material sequenced was thymocytes. Receptors originate from a boy less than two years old with a congenital heart defect.

This chain links TRBV29-1 with TRBJ2-3; D perhaps matches TRBD1 (6 bases). Trimming took 4 bases from V and 0 from J, leaving 20 bases between them. The CDR3 runs to 17 residues. Germline V gene sequence: CDR1 SQVTM, CDR2 ANQGSEA. The CDR3 bases are TGCAGCGTTGGGTTCGTTAAGGACAGAGCTAGCACAGATACGCAGTATTTT. It yields the protein CSVGFVKDRASTDTQYF.

The chain carries TRBV7-9 and TRBJ2-1; 14 nucleotides align to TRBD2. The V gene end was trimmed by 5 bases and the J gene end by 15 bases; junction bases not matched to a gene: 9. The CDR3 extends over 14 amino acids. In germline, CDR1 is SEHNR, CDR2 FQNEAQ (reference sequence). The CDR3 nucleotides are TGTGCCAGCAGCCCCAGCACCGGGACTAGCGGGAGGTTCTTC. This codes for CASSPSTGTSGRFF. The full variable domain, in which reference TRBV7-9 and TRBJ2-1 provide the parts outside the CDR3, is DTGVSQNPRHKITKRGQNVTFRCDPISEHNRLYWYRQTLGQGPEFLTYFQNEAQLEKSRLLSDRFSAERPKGSFSTLEIQRTEQGDSAMYLCASSPSTGTSGRFFGPGTRLTVL.

CDR3 nucleotide sequence: TGCAGCGGGGCGGGAGGGGAATCCAAAAACATTCAGTACTTC. This translates into CSGAGGESKNIQYF. The chain is built from TRBV29-1 and TRBJ2-4, with 9 nucleotides matching TRBD2. This CDR3 is 14 amino acids long. Per the germline V gene, CDR1 is SQVTM and CDR2 is ANQGSEA. With V trimmed by 7 bases and J by 2 bases, 6 bases remained unmatched.

The rearrangement joins TRBV15 to TRBJ2-1, with 9 bases identical to TRBD2. V trimming: 2 bases; J trimming: 5 bases; junction bases outside the gene matches: 13. There are 18 residues in the CDR3. In germline, CDR1 is LNHNV, CDR2 YYDKDF (reference sequence). The CDR3 nucleotides are TGTGCCACCAGCAGAACAGGGAGACCTAGCGGGGATGACAATGAGCAGTTCTTC. It specifies CATSRTGRPSGDDNEQFF.

This clone showed up just a few times. V usage is TRBV11-2 and J usage is TRBJ1-2, with a possible D match to TRBD1 (6 bases). The V and J ends lost 1 base and 8 bases respectively, with 11 bases between them. The CDR3 loop spans 13 amino acids. The germline CDR1 and CDR2 sequences are SGHAT and FQNNGV. Written as DNA, the CDR3 is TGTGCCAGCAGCTTAGCCCAGGGGCGAGGCTACACCTTC. It codes for CASSLAQGRGYTF.

The chain links TRBV5-1 to TRBJ2-2; the D is unclear. Germline V gives CDR1 SGHRS, CDR2 YFSETQ. The ends were cut back, 0 bases at V and 2 bases at J, with 11 bases in the middle. The CDR3 length is 16 residues. CDR3 amino acids: CASSLVRRRNTGELFF. In DNA, the CDR3 is TGCGCCAGCAGCTTGGTTAGGAGAAGAAACACCGGGGAGCTGTTTTTT.

This chain connects TRBV27 to TRBJ2-7, with 9 bases fitting TRBD2. Germline V CDR1 and CDR2: MNHEY, SMNVEV (reference sequence). The length of the CDR3 is 15 residues. V lost 5 bases, J lost 3 bases, and 8 bases stayed unmatched. The CDR3 nucleotides are TGTGCCAGCAGTCTAAGCGGGAGGCCACACTACGAGCAGTACTTC. Protein sequence: CASSLSGRPHYEQYF.

This clone came up once. V gene TRBV20-1 combines with J gene TRBJ2-7, with D unclear. The V gene lost 8 bases and the J gene lost 2 bases, with 7 bases spanning the gap. Germline lookup yields CDR1 DFQATT and CDR2 SNEGSKA (reference sequence). The CDR3 runs to 10 residues. CDR3 in DNA: TGCAGTCGGTCCCCCTACGAGCAGTACTTC. Translated, it gives CSRSPYEQYF.

The chain links TRBV19 to TRBJ1-5; D remains unclear. The CDR3 covers 13 residues. In germline, CDR1 is LNHDA, CDR2 SQIVND (reference sequence). V lost 9 bases and J 0 bases, leaving 9 bases between the germline ends. The DNA of the CDR3 is TGTGCCAGCTGTCCTTATAGCAATCAGCCCCAGCATTTT. It translates to CASCPYSNQPQHF.

The chain links TRBV25-1 to TRBJ2-5, with a weak D call TRBD2 (5 bases). The CDR3 runs 14 residues. CDR1 is MGHDK and CDR2 is SYGVNS in the germline V gene. V lost 0 bases and J lost 4, with 9 bases in between. CDR3 bases: TGTGCCAGCAGTGAATATCGAGGGTCAGAGACCCAGTACTTC. Protein product: CASSEYRGSETQYF.

The V and J genes are TRBV28 and TRBJ1-1; D perhaps matches TRBD1 (6 bases). The V end lost 0 bases, the J end lost 3 bases, and 14 bases lay between the germline ends. The CDR3 is made up of 16 amino acids. Germline-derived CDR1 and CDR2 are MDHEN and SYDVKM. The CDR3: CASSLCWPGQDTEAFF. The CDR3 coding sequence is TGTGCCAGCAGTTTATGCTGGCCGGGACAAGACACTGAAGCTTTCTTT.

V usage is TRBV21-1 and J usage is TRBJ1-2. TRBV21-1 is given as a pseudogene. The CDR3 length is 14 residues. The CDR3 DNA follows: TGTGCCAGCAGCAAAAATGAGGCCTTCGTTAGCTACACCTTC. Translation: CASSKNEAFVSYTF.